A single TCR beta chain is shown here with its context. Its target is unknown. A clone one base away is much larger, so this may be a read error. This sample stems from a study of tumor-infiltrating lymphocytes in primary liver carcinoma. Regarding the study as a whole: Among the pair types, tumor region pairs showed more overlap than tumor-adjacent and tumor-blood pairs.

Unsorted whole blood yielded blood RNA, and germline DNA was extracted as well. The CDR3 contains 17 residues. Germline loops: CDR1 MNHEY, CDR2 SVGEGT. Making TCR beta cDNA involved around 540 ng total RNA and a constant-region primer. The TCR beta library was amplified through three nested multiplex PCR rounds in a modified ARM-PCR procedure. Amplification in the first two PCR rounds was performed using TRBV1-TRBV30 forward primers and a C-beta reverse primer for 10 cycles each. TCRdb re-called the multiplex PCR reads through MiXCR, storing one row per CDR3 protein. This sample has about 330,000 distinct CDR3 sequences, with around three fifths found just once.

This chain uses TRBV6-2 or TRBV6-3 with TRBJ2-7; 14 bases match TRBD2. The TCR was taken from a man between 40 and 49 years old with primary liver carcinoma and hepatitis B virus infection. Sequenced input: peripheral blood. The CDR3 sequence: CANSYPPGTSGRSEQYF. The CDR3 bases are TGTGCCAACAGTTACCCGCCTGGGACTAGCGGGAGAAGCGAGCAGTACTTC.